This T cell receptor (beta chain) was sequenced for a study of beta chain features in type 1 diabetes. Overall study findings and caveats: The analysis here could not establish whether HLA type shapes TCRB rearrangement. Shortening that was moderate but significant affected the TCRB CDR3s of Type 1 diabetes patients in all four CD4+ subsets.

Per germline, CDR1 GTSNPN and CDR2 SVGIG (reference sequence). The V gene lost 0 bases and the J gene lost 5 bases, with 16 bases spanning the gap. The CDR3 has 16 amino acids. The sample holds a few counts of this clone. Its matching antigen is unknown. The study reverse transcribed the entire isolated RNA, so it sequenced expressed TCRB transcripts. The average output of naive, central memory and regulatory T cell samples was several million reads. Method: immunoSEQ multiplex PCR; TCRdb's copy keeps in-frame clones and lacks some. The table has 620,000 or so clones, roughly a sixth seen once. Cell sorting via CD45RO/CCR7/CD25/CD127/CD95/CD27 was performed to obtain CD4+ naive, central memory, regulatory and stem cell-like memory cells.

The genes are TRBV30 and TRBJ1-4; a weak D match, TRBD1 (5 bases). The receptor's source is a man aged 18-30 years in good health. The sample was naive CD4+ T cells from blood. The CDR3 here is CAWSVRVQGLNEKLFF. The CDR3 DNA sequence: TGTGCCTGGAGTGTTCGGGTCCAGGGTCTGAATGAAAAACTGTTTTTT.